The entry below gives a single T cell receptor (beta chain) sequence along with its context. This sample is part of a study of cytomegalovirus exposure and HLA in healthy donors. Germline V gene data show CDR1 as SGHAT and CDR2 as FQDESV (reference sequence). The CDR3 runs to 14 residues. Trimming took 1 base from V and 7 from J, leaving 13 bases between them. The method was immunoSEQ multiplex PCR; TCRdb's version includes in-frame clones alone and lacks a portion of them. The sample contains about 38,000 clones, 85% to 95% of which appear only once. This chain links TRBV11-1 with TRBJ2-5; D is undetermined. The sample comprised PBMCs. The sequence was collected from a man aged 18 to 30 in good health and CMV-seronegative. CDR3 residues: CASSLGPDRGTQYF. The CDR3 DNA is TGTGCCAGCAGCTTAGGTCCTGACCGAGGGACCCAGTACTTC.